This entry concerns a single T cell receptor (beta chain). Antigen unknown. Library preparation (for TCRbeta) was performed with unique molecular identifiers. Via MiXCR, TCRdb re-called the PCR reads, giving one row per CDR3 protein. The data hold some 460,000 distinct CDR3 sequences, with roughly 17% observed a single time. These data originate in a study of T-cell reconstitution after alpha-beta-depleted transplantation in children. This CDR3 has 16 residues. V was pared by 2 bases and J by 8 bases, with 19 bases between. Study-level points and caveats: Recipient T cells and thymic progenitors that survived gave rise to the high TCRbeta diversity observed at day 60 in some patients. Most T-cell counts and diversity one year after the transplant came from T cells that were newly produced. Reportedly, roughly two months post-transplant, alpha-beta T cells arose from several hundred expanded graft clones.

The receptor was isolated from a boy under two years old who had a stem cell transplant for Wiskott-Aldrich syndrome, so the T cells may come from the graft donor. The chain combines TRBV12-3 or TRBV12-4 with TRBJ2-1, with a possible D match to TRBD2 (6 bases). Specimen: PBMCs, mostly from graft donor cells, collected 360 days after TCRalphabeta/CD19-depleted stem cell transplant. The CDR3 DNA sequence: TGTGCCAGCAGTTTAAGGCATGGACTACTAGGCTATGAGCAGTTCTTC. Residues: CASSLRHGLLGYEQFF.